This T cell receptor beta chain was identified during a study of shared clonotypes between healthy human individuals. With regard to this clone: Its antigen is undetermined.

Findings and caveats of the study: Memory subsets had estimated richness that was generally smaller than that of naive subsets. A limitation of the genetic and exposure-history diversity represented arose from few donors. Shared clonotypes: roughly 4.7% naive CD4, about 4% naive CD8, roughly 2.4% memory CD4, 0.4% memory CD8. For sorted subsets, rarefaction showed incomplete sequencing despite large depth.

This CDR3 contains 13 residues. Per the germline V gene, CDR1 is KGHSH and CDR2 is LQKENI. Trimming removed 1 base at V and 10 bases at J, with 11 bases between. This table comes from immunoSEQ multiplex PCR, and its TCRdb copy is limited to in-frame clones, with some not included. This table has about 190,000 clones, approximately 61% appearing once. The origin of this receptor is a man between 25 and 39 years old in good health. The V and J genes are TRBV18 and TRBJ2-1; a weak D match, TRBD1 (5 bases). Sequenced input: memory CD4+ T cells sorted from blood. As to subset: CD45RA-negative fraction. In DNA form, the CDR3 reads TGTGCCAGCTCACCACTTCATAGGACAGAGCAGTTCTTC. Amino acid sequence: CASSPLHRTEQFF.